This T cell receptor (beta chain) was captured in a study of blood T cell repertoires in COVID-19. Germline assignment: CDR1 MDHEN and CDR2 SYDVKM. The germline V and J ends were trimmed by 7 bases and 0 bases, with 12 bases remaining between them. The CDR3 is made up of 14 amino acids. Some clones are missing from TCRdb's copy, which holds only in-frame ones; the method was immunoSEQ multiplex PCR. The sample has over 45,000 clones; 65% to 85% are singletons. Sequencing was carried out using peripheral blood. The chain has TRBV28 and TRBJ1-1; D might be TRBD1 (6 bases). The sequence was collected from a man in his fifties with active COVID-19. The CDR3 region has the DNA TGTGCCAGCAACGGGGACACTCTGAACACTGAAGCTTTCTTT. Protein product: CASNGDTLNTEAFF.